These T cell receptor beta chains were read from a single sample in a study of PD-L1 blockade in urothelial cancer. TCRdb keeps only in-frame clones here, not all; method: immunoSEQ multiplex PCR. The sample carries 75,000 to 95,000 clones, 90% to 95% recorded once. The material was PBMCs, obtained around atezolizumab (anti-PD-L1) treatment. Every receptor here comes from a man between 60 and 70 years old with urothelial cancer. Both conserved end residues are part of each CDR3. Fields, in order: clone size, V gene, J gene, CDR3 length, D gene, CDR3 protein, CDR3 DNA. A D gene is named only where the DNA matches it firmly. Clone size appears in some rows only: once, few, many, or a class for an expanded clone.

>.|TRBV5-4|TRBJ2-2|15|TRBD2
CASSSSGRGPGELFF
TGTGCCAGCAGCTCTAGCGGGAGAGGCCCCGGGGAGCTGTTTTTT
>.|TRBV6-4|TRBJ2-7|16|.
CASSDRPPLGPYEQYF
TGTGCCAGCAGTGACCGCCCCCCCCTAGGCCCCTACGAGCAGTACTTC
>.|TRBV6-6|TRBJ2-2|12|.
CASSHSLGELFF
TGTGCCAGCAGTCACTCTCTCGGGGAGCTGTTTTTT
>.|TRBV7-2|TRBJ2-5|15|.
CASSPWGAEGETQYF
TGTGCCAGCAGCCCCTGGGGAGCGGAAGGGGAGACCCAGTACTTC
>.|TRBV5-1|TRBJ2-5|13|TRBD2
CASSTTSLETQYF
TGCGCCAGCAGCACGACTAGCTTAGAGACCCAGTACTTC
>.|TRBV13|TRBJ2-3|14|TRBD1
CASSIRGQVDTQYF
TGTGCCAGCAGCATCAGGGGGCAGGTAGATACGCAGTATTTT
>.|TRBV4-3|TRBJ1-2|16|TRBD1
CASSQERGQQSYGYTF
TGCGCCAGCAGCCAAGAGCGGGGACAGCAATCCTATGGCTACACCTTC
>once|TRBV7-3|TRBJ2-7|14|TRBD2
CASSASGGPYEQYF
TGTGCCAGCAGCGCCTCGGGGGGGCCATACGAGCAGTACTTC
>.|TRBV4-1|TRBJ2-3|16|TRBD2
CASSHSSGMFPDTQYF
TGCGCCAGCAGCCATTCTAGCGGGATGTTCCCAGATACGCAGTATTTT
>.|TRBV18|TRBJ2-1|16|.
CASGAVIGQFSNEQFF
TGTGCCAGCGGGGCAGTAATTGGACAGTTTAGCAATGAGCAGTTCTTC
>once|TRBV10-1|TRBJ1-1|12|.
CASRGQNTEAFF
TGCGCCAGCAGGGGACAGAACACTGAAGCTTTCTTT
>.|TRBV9|TRBJ1-3|14|.
CASSEQGFGNTIYF
TGTGCCAGCAGCGAACAGGGATTTGGAAACACCATATATTTT
>.|TRBV5-4|TRBJ2-3|14|.
CASSRQGLGDTQYF
TGTGCCAGCAGTCGTCAGGGCCTCGGAGATACGCAGTATTTT
>.|TRBV30|TRBJ2-3|18|.
CAWSQSLIPSERSDTQYF
TGTGCCTGGAGCCAAAGCCTCATACCTAGCGAGAGGTCAGATACGCAGTATTTT
>.|TRBV5-4|TRBJ1-2|15|.
CASSSPTLQSGGYTF
TGTGCCAGCAGCTCACCGACCCTTCAATCCGGGGGCTACACCTTC
>.|TRBV18|TRBJ2-7|15|.
CASSRIEDKAYEQYF
TGTGCCAGCTCCCGAATTGAGGACAAAGCCTACGAGCAGTACTTC
>.|TRBV6-5|TRBJ2-7|14|.
CASSLGGQPYEQYF
TGTGCCAGCAGTTTGGGCGGACAGCCCTACGAGCAGTACTTC
>.|TRBV5-6|TRBJ2-4|14|TRBD1
CASSDGGDRGAQYF
TGTGCCAGCAGCGATGGTGGGGACAGGGGAGCTCAGTACTTC
>few|TRBV7-3|TRBJ2-2|16|.
CASSLMSSLSTGELFF
TGTGCCAGCAGCCTCATGTCGTCTTTGAGCACCGGGGAGCTGTTTTTT
>.|TRBV19|TRBJ2-5|12|.
CASRSPGETQYF
TGTGCCAGTAGGTCCCCGGGGGAGACCCAGTACTTC
>.|TRBV5-4|TRBJ1-2|15|.
CASSLQGRDGYGYTF
TGTGCCAGCAGCTTACAGGGCAGGGATGGATATGGCTACACCTTC
>few|TRBV19|TRBJ1-1|14|.
CASSTQGKGPEAFF
TGTGCCAGTAGTACACAGGGTAAAGGCCCTGAAGCTTTCTTT
>.|TRBV9|TRBJ1-6|16|TRBD1
CASSSDRGRVSSPLHF
TGTGCCAGCAGTAGCGACAGGGGGCGCGTTTCTTCGCCCCTCCACTTT
>.|TRBV5-5|TRBJ1-6|16|.
CASSLGPRRDNSPLHF
TGTGCCAGCAGCTTAGGCCCGCGACGGGATAATTCACCCCTCCACTTT
>.|TRBV5-1|TRBJ1-2|15|.
CASSASGEKNYGYTF
TGCGCCAGCAGCGCTTCAGGGGAAAAGAACTATGGCTACACCTTC
>.|TRBV9|TRBJ2-2|17|.
CASSVLPGLVTTGELFF
TGTGCCAGCAGCGTACTCCCGGGGTTAGTAACCACCGGGGAGCTGTTTTTT
>.|TRBV10-1|TRBJ2-2|18|TRBD2
CASSEGFASGVNTGELFF
TGCGCCAGCAGTGAGGGGTTTGCTAGCGGGGTGAACACCGGGGAGCTGTTTTTT
>.|TRBV6-1|TRBJ2-7|15|TRBD1
CASSEDRGLTYEQYF
TGTGCCAGCAGTGAAGACAGGGGGCTAACTTACGAGCAGTACTTC
>once|TRBV4-2|TRBJ1-1|16|.
CASTLANSGFNTEAFF
TGTGCCAGCACCCTCGCAAACTCCGGGTTTAACACTGAAGCTTTCTTT
>.|TRBV29-1|TRBJ2-3|13|.
CSVRKVGESTQYF
TGCAGCGTTCGAAAGGTTGGGGAGAGTACGCAGTATTTT
>.|TRBV7-2|TRBJ1-2|14|TRBD1
CASSDGTGGYGYTF
TGTGCCAGCAGCGATGGGACAGGGGGCTATGGCTACACCTTC
>.|TRBV11-2|TRBJ2-7|15|TRBD2
CASRRLAGGPSEQYF
TGTGCCAGCAGAAGACTAGCGGGAGGGCCTAGCGAGCAGTACTTC
>.|TRBV5-4|TRBJ2-3|14|TRBD2
CASSLAAGMDTQYF
TGTGCCAGCAGCTTGGCAGCGGGGATGGATACGCAGTATTTT
>.|TRBV28|TRBJ1-5|16|TRBD1
CASSFQGQGHNQPQHF
TGTGCCAGCAGTTTTCAGGGACAGGGACACAATCAGCCCCAGCATTTT
>.|TRBV6-1|TRBJ2-5|13|.
CASSRQPQETQYF
TGTGCCAGCAGTCGACAACCTCAAGAGACCCAGTACTTC
>.|TRBV19|TRBJ2-7|14|.
CASSRTATSYEQYF
TGTGCCAGTAGTAGGACAGCGACCTCCTACGAGCAGTACTTC
>.|TRBV2|TRBJ1-1|12|.
CASSGPNTEAFF
TGTGCCAGCAGTGGGCCGAACACTGAAGCTTTCTTT
>.|TRBV18|TRBJ2-3|16|TRBD2
CASSPRLAESTDTQYF
TGTGCCAGCTCACCAAGGCTAGCGGAGAGCACAGATACGCAGTATTTT
>few|TRBV7-8|TRBJ2-1|15|.
CASSLVIGNYNEQFF
TGTGCCAGCAGCTTAGTAATCGGGAACTACAATGAGCAGTTCTTC
>.|TRBV5-1|TRBJ2-5|15|TRBD2
CASSPTSGGSETQYF
TGCGCCAGCAGCCCCACTAGCGGGGGATCAGAGACCCAGTACTTC
>.|TRBV5-6|TRBJ1-6|14|.
CASSGSTGLSPLHF
TGTGCCAGCAGCGGGTCCACAGGGTTGTCACCCCTCCACTTT
>.|TRBV5-1|TRBJ2-1|15|TRBD2
CASSRLAGGPNEQFF
TGCGCCAGCAGCAGACTAGCGGGAGGGCCTAATGAGCAGTTCTTC
>.|TRBV7-7|TRBJ2-3|17|TRBD2
CASSSCMLAGKKDTQYF
TGTGCCAGCAGCTCATGTATGCTAGCGGGGAAAAAAGATACGCAGTATTTT
>.|TRBV6-1|TRBJ2-7|12|.
CASRDYPREQYF
TGTGCCAGCAGAGACTATCCGCGGGAGCAGTACTTC
>.|TRBV20-1|TRBJ2-7|11|.
CSGDSSYEQYF
TGCAGTGGGGACTCCTCCTACGAGCAGTACTTC
>.|TRBV9|TRBJ2-5|16|TRBD2
CASSVDGGSIQETQYF
TGTGCCAGCAGCGTAGATGGCGGGAGCATCCAAGAGACCCAGTACTTC
>once|TRBV4-2|TRBJ2-7|16|TRBD2
CASSQHLAGETYEQYF
TGTGCCAGCAGCCAGCATCTAGCGGGAGAAACCTACGAGCAGTACTTC
>.|TRBV13|TRBJ2-3|19|TRBD2
CASSSRFGLAGEGTDTQYF
TGTGCCAGCAGCTCAAGATTCGGACTAGCGGGGGAAGGCACAGATACGCAGTATTTT
>.|TRBV30|TRBJ1-5|17|TRBD1
CAWSSDLGQVSNQPQHF
TGTGCCTGGAGTTCAGACCTGGGACAGGTCAGCAATCAGCCCCAGCATTTT